These T cell receptor beta chains were read from a single sample in a study of T cell repertoires in cytomegalovirus infection. TCRdb independently ran MiXCR on the reads; one entry per CDR3 protein. In the table there are about 530,000 distinct CDR3 sequences, more than 25% of which are singletons. The sequencing input was PBMCs. These receptors were collected from a human donor in good health (CMV status not recorded). Some clones in this sample may be carry-over from other donors' samples. The CDR3 runs from the conserved cysteine through the conserved F or W. Fields, in order: V gene, D gene, clone size, J gene, CDR3 protein, CDR3 DNA. The D gene is left open where the match is weak. Where a row states a size, it is once, few, many or the class of an expanded clone; other rows omit it.

TRBV6-2/TRBV6-3	TRBD2	few	TRBJ2-7	CASSATSAPTLEYF	TGTGCCAGCAGCGCTACTAGCGCCCCTACGTTGGAGTACTTC
TRBV7-2	TRBD1	many	TRBJ2-7	CASSLVGQGAYEQYF	TGTGCCAGCAGCTTAGTAGGACAGGGGGCCTACGAGCAGTACTTC
TRBV29-1	TRBD1	-	TRBJ1-2	CSVDRGRSPYYGYTF	TGCAGCGTCGACAGGGGGCGATCCCCCTACTATGGCTACACCTTC
TRBV2	-	-	TRBJ1-2	CASSEIGTVNYGYTF	TGTGCCAGCAGTGAAATCGGGACGGTTAACTATGGCTACACCTTC
TRBV6-5	-	-	TRBJ1-4	CASRPGGSGEKLFF	TGTGCCAGCAGACCCGGCGGGTCGGGTGAAAAACTGTTTTTT
TRBV19	-	few	TRBJ2-3	CASLAGSFTDTQYF	TGTGCCAGTTTAGCAGGGAGCTTCACAGATACGCAGTATTTT
TRBV7-2	-	many	TRBJ1-3	CASSLSGGPGNTIYF	TGTGCCAGCAGCTTAAGTGGGGGCCCTGGAAACACCATATATTTT
TRBV7-6	-	many	TRBJ2-1	CASSLLWNEQFF	TGTGCCAGCAGCTTACTCTGGAATGAGCAGTTCTTC
TRBV19	-	-	TRBJ1-4	CASSWGKRDEKLFF	TGTGCCAGTAGTTGGGGGAAGAGGGATGAAAAACTGTTTTTT
TRBV5-6	-	few	TRBJ1-1	CASSFSAVGENTEAFF	TGTGCCAGCAGCTTTTCGGCCGTCGGGGAGAACACTGAAGCTTTCTTT
TRBV7-9	-	few	TRBJ2-7	CASEGFTYEQYF	TGTGCATCGGAGGGGTTTACCTACGAGCAGTACTTC
TRBV11-3	-	-	TRBJ1-1	CASSLVPSVGFVTEAFF	TGTGCCAGCAGCTTAGTCCCCAGTGTGGGGTTTGTGACTGAAGCTTTCTTT
TRBV19	-	many	TRBJ1-1	CASSPAGLNTEAFF	TGTGCCAGTAGTCCCGCAGGTCTGAACACTGAAGCTTTCTTT
TRBV5-1	-	-	TRBJ1-1	CASRHLSNTEAFF	TGCGCCAGCAGACACTTATCGAACACTGAAGCTTTCTTT
TRBV10-2	TRBD1	-	TRBJ1-2	CASSVTGGAGGYTF	TGCGCCAGCAGTGTTACAGGGGGCGCGGGCGGCTACACCTTC
TRBV4-1	TRBD2	-	TRBJ2-3	CASSPSVAGGADTQYF	TGCGCCAGCAGTCCATCTGTAGCGGGAGGGGCAGATACGCAGTATTTT
TRBV12-3/TRBV12-4	-	-	TRBJ1-1	CASSQQSTPGTGEAFF	TGTGCCAGCAGTCAGCAGTCGACGCCCGGAACAGGTGAAGCTTTCTTT
TRBV6-2/TRBV6-3	-	-	TRBJ2-1	CASSGRNGGAEQFF	TGTGCCAGCTCCGGCAGAAATGGCGGGGCTGAGCAGTTCTTC
TRBV10-1	-	-	TRBJ2-1	CASSESGLGGEQFF	TGCGCCAGCAGTGAGTCGGGCCTGGGTGGTGAGCAGTTCTTC
TRBV24-1	TRBD1	-	TRBJ1-1	CATSAGTGGVRGTEAFF	TGTGCCACCAGTGCCGGGACAGGGGGTGTTAGAGGCACTGAAGCTTTCTTT
TRBV12-3/TRBV12-4	-	-	TRBJ1-4	CASSEQGLSEKLFF	TGTGCCAGCAGTGAGCAGGGTTTGAGTGAAAAACTGTTTTTT
TRBV15	-	-	TRBJ2-1	CATSAAMAYNEQFF	TGTGCCACCAGCGCAGCGATGGCCTACAATGAGCAGTTCTTC
TRBV12-3/TRBV12-4	TRBD2	-	TRBJ2-5	CASRLAGVETQYF	TGTGCCAGCAGACTAGCGGGAGTGGAGACCCAGTACTTC
TRBV11-3	TRBD2	few	TRBJ2-1	CASSLRRTSGGSYNEQFF	TGTGCCAGCAGCTTACGACGGACTAGCGGGGGCTCCTACAATGAGCAGTTCTTC
TRBV6-2/TRBV6-3	TRBD2	-	TRBJ2-2	CASSTGTSGTKNTGELFF	TGTGCCAGCAGTACCGGGACTAGCGGCACTAAGAACACCGGGGAGCTGTTTTTT
TRBV6-2/TRBV6-3	-	-	TRBJ1-1	CASSYSSTVF	TGTGCCAGCAGTTACTCGAGTACTGTCTTT
TRBV6-2/TRBV6-3	-	-	TRBJ1-1	CASNRGGNTEAFF	TGTGCCAGCAATAGAGGGGGGAACACTGAAGCTTTCTTT
TRBV28	TRBD1	few	TRBJ1-2	CASSFGTGANYGYTF	TGTGCCAGCAGTTTCGGTACAGGGGCTAACTATGGCTACACCTTC
TRBV4-3	-	few	TRBJ2-5	CASSQGGMETQYF	TGCGCCAGCAGCCAAGGGGGCATGGAGACCCAGTACTTC
TRBV12-3/TRBV12-4	-	-	TRBJ1-6	CASSLGSQNSPLHF	TGTGCCAGCAGTTTGGGGTCCCAGAATTCACCCCTCCACTTT
TRBV4-1	-	few	TRBJ2-1	CASSQDRIGREGEQFF	TGCGCCAGCAGCCAAGATCGTATCGGGAGAGAAGGAGAGCAGTTCTTC